Detailed here is one T cell receptor beta chain. These data originate in a study of blood T cell repertoires in COVID-19. At the level of the study: Samples representing acute and convalescent COVID-19 were sourced from the United States, Italy and Spain. T cells, B-cell-depleted T cells, or PBMCs supplied cDNA or gDNA.

V shed 7 bases and J shed 1 base, with 16 bases lying between them. The CDR3 spans 15 residues. From germline, CDR1 is SEHNR and CDR2 FQNEAQ (reference sequence). Per the authors' pipeline: Researchers report that nucleated cell counts were estimated from reference gene primer amplification. Clones were sequenced by immunoSEQ multiplex PCR, and TCRdb holds only the in-frame ones, with some missing. From that table come the V and J calls and clone size; the DNA was used to work out D and trimming. This table has tens of thousands of clones, around 85% appearing once. Patients of the Seattle cohort, enrolled during active infection, were followed longitudinally.

The sequenced material came from peripheral blood. The chain couples TRBV7-9 to TRBJ1-1; perhaps TRBD1 as D (6 bases). This TCR was recovered from a woman in her sixties or seventies with COVID-19, enrolled during active disease. The CDR3 sequence: CASTSFRDTNTEAFF. The DNA of the CDR3 is TGTGCCAGCACCTCCTTTAGGGACACGAACACTGAAGCTTTCTTT.